Listed below are T cell receptor beta chains from one sample, sequenced in a study of OX40 agonist ivuxolimab in advanced cancers. TCRdb's table, derived via immunoSEQ multiplex PCR, lists solely in-frame clones and lacks some. The data show 75,000 to 90,000 clones, with approximately 90% seen just once and 1.5% to 2% held by the top ten. Material: CD4+ or CD8+ T cells sorted from blood, obtained in a trial of the OX40 agonist ivuxolimab. The receptors come from an adult with an advanced solid tumor such as melanoma, head and neck, liver or kidney cancer. The conserved cysteine and the conserved F or W are not part of the CDR3 here. Rows give clone size only sometimes, using once, few, many, or a class for an expanded clone.

cdr3_aa: ASSLGLLAGGTDTQY
v_call: TRBV5-1
clone_size: .
j_call: TRBJ2-3

cdr3_aa: ASSLTGELF
v_call: TRBV7-2
clone_size: .
j_call: TRBJ2-2

cdr3_aa: ASTGANVLT
v_call: TRBV6-1
clone_size: .
j_call: TRBJ2-6

cdr3_aa: ASNIAGVNTGELF
v_call: TRBV7-2
clone_size: few
j_call: TRBJ2-2

cdr3_aa: ASTSGQGAQGTEAF
v_call: TRBV10-2
clone_size: .
j_call: TRBJ1-1

cdr3_aa: ASSLDYSAGGTDTQY
v_call: TRBV11-2
clone_size: .
j_call: TRBJ2-3

cdr3_aa: SVGGGPPGELF
v_call: TRBV29-1
clone_size: .
j_call: TRBJ2-2

cdr3_aa: ASSPGTGGYQETQY
v_call: TRBV9
clone_size: .
j_call: TRBJ2-5

cdr3_aa: ASSLGHSLDEQF
v_call: TRBV5-6
clone_size: .
j_call: TRBJ2-1

cdr3_aa: ASSEALRDTQY
v_call: TRBV6-1
clone_size: once
j_call: TRBJ2-3

cdr3_aa: ASSSTGNTEAF
v_call: TRBV7-3
clone_size: .
j_call: TRBJ1-1

cdr3_aa: ASSLGQTYEQY
v_call: TRBV11-3
clone_size: .
j_call: TRBJ2-7

cdr3_aa: ASSARRQETQY
v_call: TRBV6-5
clone_size: .
j_call: TRBJ2-5

cdr3_aa: ASSPGQGRSGYTGELF
v_call: TRBV9
clone_size: .
j_call: TRBJ2-2

cdr3_aa: ASSGGGLDYGYT
v_call: TRBV7-9
clone_size: few
j_call: TRBJ1-2

cdr3_aa: ASSPPGTVSYEQY
v_call: TRBV18
clone_size: .
j_call: TRBJ2-7

cdr3_aa: ASSLNGGETQY
v_call: TRBV5-1
clone_size: .
j_call: TRBJ2-5

cdr3_aa: ASSEMGDRGYYGYT
v_call: TRBV6-1
clone_size: .
j_call: TRBJ1-2

cdr3_aa: ASSFTPTGDTEAF
v_call: TRBV6-5
clone_size: .
j_call: TRBJ1-1

cdr3_aa: ASISVGPFKY
v_call: TRBV5-8
clone_size: .
j_call: TRBJ2-7

cdr3_aa: ASSLTGQVYEQY
v_call: TRBV6-6
clone_size: once
j_call: TRBJ2-7

cdr3_aa: ASSPIGQGQETQY
v_call: TRBV18
clone_size: .
j_call: TRBJ2-5

cdr3_aa: ASSRTRRTEAF
v_call: TRBV19
clone_size: .
j_call: TRBJ1-1

cdr3_aa: ASSAGRTRTQPQH
v_call: TRBV5-8
clone_size: .
j_call: TRBJ1-5

cdr3_aa: ASSPLQGAGYGYT
v_call: TRBV6-5
clone_size: .
j_call: TRBJ1-2

cdr3_aa: ASTVPGQGLSTEAF
v_call: TRBV19
clone_size: .
j_call: TRBJ1-1

cdr3_aa: ASSTQGGYEQY
v_call: TRBV19
clone_size: .
j_call: TRBJ2-7

cdr3_aa: ASSWGSNNEQF
v_call: TRBV11-2
clone_size: .
j_call: TRBJ2-1

cdr3_aa: ASSQEIDPRYGYT
v_call: TRBV14
clone_size: .
j_call: TRBJ1-2

cdr3_aa: ASSLSPRGRLNTEAF
v_call: TRBV27
clone_size: .
j_call: TRBJ1-1

cdr3_aa: ASSARQGSQETQY
v_call: TRBV9
clone_size: .
j_call: TRBJ2-5

cdr3_aa: ASSIPGVSYEQY
v_call: TRBV19
clone_size: .
j_call: TRBJ2-7

cdr3_aa: ASSVGQGFETQY
v_call: TRBV9
clone_size: .
j_call: TRBJ2-5

cdr3_aa: ASSLEGATNEKLF
v_call: TRBV5-1
clone_size: .
j_call: TRBJ1-4